Here is one T cell receptor beta chain with its context. The antigen is unknown. This sample was included in a study of beta chain features in type 1 diabetes. Findings and caveats of the study: Whether HLA type affects TCRB rearrangement stayed undetermined in the present work.

Expressed TCRB transcripts got sequenced, as all isolated RNA was reverse transcribed. Data came from immunoSEQ multiplex PCR; TCRdb stores just in-frame clones and leaves some out. This sample has 850,000 to 900,000 clones, with roughly a sixth found just once. Sequenced sample: naive CD4+ T cells from blood. This TCR was sampled from a woman aged 18 to 35 in good health.

The CDR3 region has the DNA TGCGCCAGCAGCGAAGGGACTAGCGGCACAGATACGCAGTATTTT. Translated: CASSEGTSGTDTQYF. The chain recombines TRBV5-1 with TRBJ2-3, with 10 nucleotides matching TRBD2. The germline gives CDR1 SGHRS, CDR2 YFSETQ. V shed 4 bases, J shed 1 base, and the junction held 3 bases outside the gene matches. The CDR3 sequence is 15 residues long.